This TCR beta chain was sequenced in a study of cytomegalovirus exposure and HLA in healthy donors. Study overall: Early released data comprised around 80 million unique TCRs from HLA-typed donors. General study findings and limits: Immune exposure data for these donors was limited to CMV serostatus. Under in vitro conditions, a few CMV-associated chains were confirmed as specific for CMV antigens.

Of note for this clone: The antigen is not known.

The PCR ran on 60 Vbeta and 13 Jbeta primers. Libraries were prepared by immunoSEQ multiplex PCR; TCRdb keeps only in-frame clonotypes and omits some of them. Of about 70,000 clones in the sample, around 70% were seen once. V was pared by 2 bases and J by 8 bases, with 12 bases between. The CDR3 spans 13 residues. Germline V gene sequence: CDR1 LNHNV, CDR2 YYDKDF (reference sequence). Sequenced input: PBMCs. This chain links TRBV15 with TRBJ1-1; D gene uncertain. This TCR was sampled from a human donor in good health. CDR3 loop: CATSRHQVSEAFF. The CDR3 DNA reads as TGTGCCACCAGCAGACATCAGGTTTCCGAAGCTTTCTTT.